What follows are 28 T cell receptor beta chains derived from one specimen sequenced in a study of T cells after yellow fever vaccination. TCRdb analysed the 5' RACE reads with MiXCR anew, one entry per CDR3 protein. The sample has about 140,000 distinct CDR3 sequences; around 6.3% are singletons. The starting material was CD4+ T cells sorted from PBMCs, obtained 10 days after the yellow fever booster vaccination. The receptors originated from a man younger than 45 who received the YFV17D yellow fever vaccine.

In its sample, this clonotype was seen many times. The CDR3 nucleotides are TGCAGTGCTGAAAGCGGGAGTCCCTACAATGAGCAGTTCTTC. Protein product: CSAESGSPYNEQFF. V is TRBV20-1 and J is TRBJ2-1, with 8 bases fitting TRBD2. CDR1 is DFQATT, CDR2 SNEGSKA, per germline (reference sequence). This CDR3 is 14 amino acids long. The J segment lost 2 bases and the V segment lost 5 bases, leaving 5 bases of the junction unmatched.

The chain couples TRBV7-2 to TRBJ2-7; D is uncertain. CDR1 is SGHTA, CDR2 FQGNSA, per germline. This CDR3 spans 12 amino acids. The V end was cut by 5 bases, the J end by 7 bases, with 12 bases between. The CDR3 DNA is TGTGCCAGCAGCCAATCTAGGAGTGAGCAGTACTTC. Translation gives CASSQSRSEQYF.

This clonotype appeared a few times. The chain combines TRBV27 with TRBJ2-5; 9 nucleotides match TRBD1. Germline V lookup: CDR1 MNHEY, CDR2 SMNVEV (reference sequence). The CDR3 spans 16 residues. With 3 bases clipped from V and 5 bases from J, the junction kept 10 bases outside the gene matches. The CDR3 protein is CASSFTTGGGRETQYF. CDR3 bases: TGTGCCAGCAGTTTCACGACAGGGGGGGGCCGGGAGACCCAGTACTTC.

This clonotype was recorded many times. The chain joins TRBV4-3 to TRBJ2-7; the match to TRBD1 covers 10 bases. CDR3 length: 15 residues. The V gene end was trimmed by 1 base and the J gene end by 3 bases; junction bases not matched to a gene: 3. CDR1 LGHNA and CDR2 YSLEER come from the germline V gene. For the CDR3, the DNA is TGCGCCAGCAGCCAAGCTAGGACAGGGGGCTACGAGCAGTACTTC. This encodes CASSQARTGGYEQYF.

This clonotype was seen ten or more times. This chain joins TRBV20-1 and TRBJ1-4; 8 bases align to TRBD1. The length of the CDR3 is 14 residues. Germline lookup yields CDR1 DFQATT and CDR2 SNEGSKA (reference sequence). The V and J ends lost 6 bases and 8 bases, in that order; junction bases with no gene match: 11. CDR3 in amino acids: CSASLGQGVEKLFF. The CDR3 DNA reads as TGCAGTGCGTCTCTCGGACAGGGTGTGGAAAAACTGTTTTTT.

The chain has TRBV30 and TRBJ2-5, with no clear D. The CDR3 covers 13 residues. The V end was cut by 0 bases, the J end by 7 bases, with 12 bases between. From germline, CDR1 is GTSNPN and CDR2 SVGIG (reference sequence). CDR3 nucleotides: TGTGCCTGGAGTGTATTAGTTCGTGGGACCCAGTACTTC. Amino acids: CAWSVLVRGTQYF.

Many counts were recorded for this clonotype. This rearrangement joins TRBV29-1 to TRBJ2-2, with D perhaps matching TRBD1 (6 bases). The CDR3 consists of 13 residues. Per the germline V gene, CDR1 is SQVTM and CDR2 is ANQGSEA. Trimming took off 4 bases at V and 4 bases at J, with 10 bases between the two ends. CDR3 in DNA: TGCAGCGTTGCCCAGGGGACCACCGGGGAGCTGTTTTTT. It specifies CSVAQGTTGELFF.

This clonotype was recorded many times. The chain carries TRBV7-2 and TRBJ2-3; D is ambiguous. The CDR3 consists of 15 residues. CDR1 is SGHTA and CDR2 is FQGNSA in the germline V gene. V gave up 7 bases and J gave up 4 bases, with 18 bases separating them. The CDR3 DNA reads as TGTGCCAGCACCTCTGTGGTACTTACACCAGATACGCAGTATTTT. Its translation is CASTSVVLTPDTQYF.

This clonotype has ten or more counts. The CDR3 DNA follows: TGTGCCATCAGTGAGTCGAGTAACACCGGGGAGCTGTTTTTT. Its translation is CAISESSNTGELFF. This chain links TRBV10-3 with TRBJ2-2; D gene unclear. The germline CDR1 and CDR2 sequences are ENHRY and SYGVKD. The CDR3 consists of 14 residues. V dropped 0 bases and J dropped 2 bases, with 4 bases sitting between them.

CDR3: CAEGGGGSYEQYF. The CDR3 DNA sequence: TGTGCCGAAGGGGGAGGCGGATCCTACGAGCAGTACTTC. The chain recombines TRBV24-1 with TRBJ2-7; D is possibly TRBD1 or TRBD2 (6 bases each). Germline CDR1 KGHDR, CDR2 SFDVKD. CDR3 length: 13 amino acids. V dropped 12 bases and J dropped 1 base, with 15 bases sitting between them.

This clonotype was recorded a few times. The genes are TRBV7-2 and TRBJ2-1; TRBD1 agrees at 8 bases. The CDR3 is 15 residues long. Germline V lookup: CDR1 SGHTA, CDR2 FQGNSA. V dropped 4 bases and J dropped 5; count of bases not matched to a gene: 7. The CDR3 sequence: CASSSRTGWNNEQFF. The CDR3 bases are TGTGCCAGCAGCTCTCGGACAGGGTGGAACAATGAGCAGTTCTTC.

This clonotype was picked up many times. The chain uses TRBV7-9 and TRBJ2-5; D is ambiguous. The CDR3 is 14 residues long. Germline V gene sequence: CDR1 SEHNR, CDR2 FQNEAQ (reference sequence). V was clipped by 2 bases and J by 5 bases, with 12 bases between them. The CDR3 nucleotides are TGTGCCAGCAGCTTAAGGCCCGTGTGGGAGACCCAGTACTTC. It yields the protein CASSLRPVWETQYF.

The chain combines TRBV19 with TRBJ2-1; D possibly corresponds to TRBD2 (6 bases). Looked up from germline, CDR1 is LNHDA and CDR2 is SQIVND (reference sequence). Trimming cost V 3 bases and J 9 bases, with 15 bases left between them. The CDR3 length is 14 residues. CDR3 DNA sequence: TGTGCCAGTAGTATTACTGGCGGGACTGCTGAGCAGTTCTTC. This gives the protein CASSITGGTAEQFF.

At least ten counts were recorded for this clonotype. The chain joins TRBV7-9 to TRBJ2-1, with 12 bases lining up with TRBD2. The CDR3 is 15 amino acids. CDR1 is SEHNR, CDR2 FQNEAQ, per germline (reference sequence). Trimming took 1 base from V and 10 from J; bases not matched to a gene: 5. This CDR3 is CASSLGTSGTSEQFF. CDR3 DNA: TGTGCCAGCAGCTTAGGGACTAGCGGGACTTCCGAGCAGTTCTTC.

This clonotype has a handful of counts. The V gene is TRBV18, the J gene TRBJ2-7, with D perhaps TRBD2 (6 bases). This CDR3 has 14 amino acids. Germline lookup yields CDR1 KGHSH and CDR2 LQKENI. The V gene lost 3 bases and the J gene lost 4 bases, with 13 bases spanning the gap. The CDR3 coding sequence is TGTGCCAGCTCACCCCCGGGACTCCGATACGAGCAGTACTTC. Translation gives CASSPPGLRYEQYF.

This chain joins TRBV29-1 and TRBJ2-3, with a tentative D call TRBD1 (6 bases). Per germline, CDR1 SQVTM and CDR2 ANQGSEA. This CDR3 contains 15 residues. The ends were cut back, 6 bases at V and 0 bases at J, with 16 bases in the middle. This chain's CDR3 is CSVLLPGHSTDTQYF. CDR3 nucleotide sequence: TGCAGCGTCCTATTACCGGGACACAGCACAGATACGCAGTATTTT.

This clonotype was observed a few times. The J gene is TRBJ1-2, the V gene TRBV18; perhaps TRBD1 as D (6 bases). V gave up 3 bases and J gave up 8 bases, with 16 bases separating them. The CDR3 has 14 residues. Germline CDR1 and CDR2: KGHSH and LQKENI. The CDR3 DNA reads as TGTGCCAGCTCACCGGACAGAGCCGTGGCGGGCTACACCTTC. Residues: CASSPDRAVAGYTF.

In the case of this clonotype: This may be a read error: a much more frequent sequence differs by one nucleotide. The chain recombines TRBV30 with TRBJ2-1; 7 bases line up with TRBD2. Germline V gene sequence: CDR1 GTSNPN, CDR2 SVGIG (reference sequence). With V trimmed by 2 bases and J by 6 bases, 7 bases remained unmatched. This CDR3 spans 14 amino acids. CDR3 sequence (DNA): TGTGCCTGGAGTTTCACCGGGACTACCAATGAGCAGTTCTTC. Protein product: CAWSFTGTTNEQFF.

This clonotype was picked up many times. The rearrangement joins TRBV9 to TRBJ2-7, with D possibly TRBD2 on 6 matching bases. Per germline, CDR1 SGDLS and CDR2 YYNGEE. The length of the CDR3 is 15 residues. The V and J ends lost 2 bases and 0 bases respectively, with 12 bases between them. As DNA, the CDR3 is TGTGCCAGCAGCGTCTCCGGGAGCCTCTCCTACGAGCAGTACTTC. Translation: CASSVSGSLSYEQYF.

This clonotype was seen repeatedly, ten times or more. The rearrangement uses TRBV5-1 and TRBJ2-2, with TRBD1 as a possible D gene (5 bases). Looked up from germline, CDR1 is SGHRS and CDR2 is YFSETQ. V lost 4 bases and J 4 bases, leaving 11 bases between the germline ends. The CDR3 totals 14 residues. CDR3 loop: CASSLRQTTGELFF. The CDR3 region has the DNA TGCGCCAGCAGCCTAAGACAGACCACCGGGGAGCTGTTTTTT.

Ten or more counts support this clonotype. The chain is built from TRBV7-6 and TRBJ2-5; TRBD2 agrees at 9 bases. Germline V CDR1 and CDR2: SGHVS, FNYEAQ. With V trimmed by 5 bases and J by 6 bases, 4 bases remained unmatched. The CDR3 covers 13 residues. In DNA form, the CDR3 reads TGTGCCAGCAGCAGAGCGGGAGGACAGACCCAGTACTTC. This gives the protein CASSRAGGQTQYF.

CDR3 in DNA: TGTGCCAGTAGTACCGGGACTAGCGCCCATGAGCAGTTCTTC. It specifies CASSTGTSAHEQFF. This rearrangement joins TRBV19 to TRBJ2-1, with 10 bases matching TRBD2. Losses at the gene ends were 4 bases for V and 8 bases for J; bases not matched to a gene: 5. Germline V CDR1 and CDR2: LNHDA, SQIVND (reference sequence). The CDR3 totals 14 residues.

This chain uses TRBV5-4 with TRBJ2-7, with a tentative D call TRBD1 (5 bases). Trimming removed 5 bases at V and 4 bases at J, with 22 bases between. The CDR3 spans 16 residues. CDR1 is SGHNT and CDR2 is YYREEE in the germline V gene (reference sequence). The CDR3 loop reads CASSDFAARALYEQYF. The CDR3 region has the DNA TGTGCCAGCAGTGATTTCGCGGCCAGGGCCTTGTACGAGCAGTACTTC.

This clonotype was found a few times. The rearrangement joins TRBV7-2 to TRBJ2-1; D possibly corresponds to TRBD2 (5 bases). The germline gives CDR1 SGHTA, CDR2 FQGNSA. CDR3 length: 15 amino acids. Trimming took off 5 bases at V and 3 bases at J, with 14 bases between the two ends. The CDR3 coding sequence is TGTGCCAGCAGCCCACCTGGACTCCTCTACAATGAGCAGTTCTTC. This translates into CASSPPGLLYNEQFF.

CDR3 in amino acids: CSAIPGTGRYEQYF. In DNA form, the CDR3 reads TGCAGTGCTATCCCCGGGACAGGGCGTTACGAGCAGTACTTC. V gene TRBV20-1 combines with J gene TRBJ2-7; TRBD1 matches 9 bases. The CDR3 is 14 amino acids. J gave up 4 bases and V 4 bases, and 8 bases lay outside the gene matches. The V gene's germline CDR1 is DFQATT and CDR2 SNEGSKA (reference sequence).

This rearrangement joins TRBV29-1 to TRBJ2-3; possibly TRBD2 for D (6 bases). CDR1 SQVTM and CDR2 ANQGSEA come from the germline V gene. Trimming took 4 bases from V and 4 from J, leaving 15 bases between them. The CDR3 spans 14 residues. As DNA, the CDR3 is TGCAGCGTTGGAGGTGGCGGGATACCAGATACGCAGTATTTT. The encoded protein is CSVGGGGIPDTQYF.

This clonotype was recorded at least ten times. The chain links TRBV14 to TRBJ2-7; no definite D call. The CDR3 sequence is 14 residues long. The germline gives CDR1 SGHDN, CDR2 FVKESK. V lost 4 bases and J lost 2, with 12 bases in between. The CDR3 nucleotides read TGTGCCAGCAGCCCTTTCAGGACCCCCTACGAGCAGTACTTC. It specifies CASSPFRTPYEQYF.

This clonotype came up many times. This chain uses TRBV11-2 with TRBJ2-5; D call uncertain. Germline V gene sequence: CDR1 SGHAT, CDR2 FQNNGV. CDR3 length: 13 residues. V was shortened by 5 bases and J by 2 bases, with 9 bases between the two germline ends. The chain's CDR3 is CASSPRFQETQYF. The CDR3, as DNA: TGTGCCAGCAGCCCCCGGTTTCAAGAGACCCAGTACTTC. The variable domain in full, completed from reference TRBV11-2 and TRBJ2-5, reads EAGVAQSPRYKIIEKRQSVAFWCNPISGHATLYWYQQILGQGPKLLIQFQNNGVVDDSQLPKDRFSAERLKGVDSTLKIQPAKLEDSAVYLCASSPRFQETQYFGPGTRLLVL.